Sequencing of this TCR beta chain was carried out in a study of beta chain features in type 1 diabetes. Study-wide results and caveats: All four CD4+ subsets of Type 1 diabetes patients contained TCRB CDR3s that were moderately but significantly shorter.

This clone has a handful of counts. As yet, its antigen is unknown. Germline CDR1 and CDR2: SGHAT and FQNNGV. The length of the CDR3 is 16 residues. The V gene lost 6 bases and the J gene lost 0 bases, with 15 bases spanning the gap. Sequencing targeted expressed TCRB transcripts, as all isolated RNA had been reverse transcribed. The table came from immunoSEQ multiplex PCR; TCRdb's copy has only in-frame clones and leaves some out. Here the sample spans over 200,000 clones, approximately 11% being singletons. The material sequenced was naive CD4+ T cells from blood. This chain connects TRBV11-2 to TRBJ2-1; D unclear. This clonotype originated in a man aged 25 to 40 with type 1 diabetes. The CDR3 DNA reads TGTGCCAGCAGGGAAAGACTGCTTTACTCCTACAATGAGCAGTTCTTC. Translated, it gives CASRERLLYSYNEQFF.